This section outlines one T cell receptor (beta chain) sequence together with its context. Its antigen remains unidentified. Mismatch with germline at one junction end may stem from a read error. The protocol was immunoSEQ multiplex PCR, while the TCRdb copy is restricted to in-frame clones and leaves out a portion. The top ten clones hold roughly 4% of a sample with 150,000 or so clones, around 90% of them seen once. The CDR3 covers 14 residues. Germline assignment: CDR1 SGHTA and CDR2 FQGNSA. The record originates from a study of T cell responses to AZD1222 COVID-19 vaccine. Study-level points and caveats: A reported finding is that nearly half of spike-specific TCRs target unmutated variant regions. Baseline serostatus was positive in only 5 to 7 AZD1222 recipients. All repertoire sampling was performed exclusively after the peak T cell response. In a largely white British group with more females than males, clonal diversity was possibly underestimated.

Sequenced material: peripheral blood, taken 28 days after the second dose of the MenACWY control vaccine. The sequence was obtained from an adult who received the MenACWY meningococcal vaccine as a control. The V call is TRBV7-2, the J call TRBJ2-7, with D possibly TRBD2 on 6 matching bases. CDR3 in DNA: TGTGCCAGCAGCGTAGCCGGGACTTACTACGAGCAGTACTTC. It yields the protein CASSVAGTYYEQYF.